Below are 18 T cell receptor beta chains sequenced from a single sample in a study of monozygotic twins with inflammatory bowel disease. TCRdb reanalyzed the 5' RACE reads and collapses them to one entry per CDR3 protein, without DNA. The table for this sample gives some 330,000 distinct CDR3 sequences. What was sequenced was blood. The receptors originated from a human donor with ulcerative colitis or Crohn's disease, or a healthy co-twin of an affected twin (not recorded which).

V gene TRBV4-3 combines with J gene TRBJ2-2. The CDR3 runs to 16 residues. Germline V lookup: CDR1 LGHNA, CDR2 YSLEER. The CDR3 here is CASSPRGPVNTGELFF.

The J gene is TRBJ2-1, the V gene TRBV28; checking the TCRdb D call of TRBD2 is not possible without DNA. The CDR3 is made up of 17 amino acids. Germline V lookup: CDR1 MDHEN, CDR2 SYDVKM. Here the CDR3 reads CASRILAGAGGSNEQFF.

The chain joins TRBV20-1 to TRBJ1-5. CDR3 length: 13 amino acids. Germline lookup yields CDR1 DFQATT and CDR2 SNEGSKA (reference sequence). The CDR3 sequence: CSAMVNLNQPQHF.

The CDR3 sequence is CASSMRLAGGLGTGELFF. The chain combines TRBV5-1 with TRBJ2-2; the TCRdb D gene call, TRBD2, has no DNA to confirm it. The CDR3 consists of 18 residues. Germline V gene sequence: CDR1 SGHRS, CDR2 YFSETQ.

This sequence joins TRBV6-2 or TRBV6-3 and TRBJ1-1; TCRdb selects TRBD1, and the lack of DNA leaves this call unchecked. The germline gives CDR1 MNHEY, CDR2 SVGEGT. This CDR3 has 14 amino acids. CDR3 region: CASRLTGIGTEAFF.

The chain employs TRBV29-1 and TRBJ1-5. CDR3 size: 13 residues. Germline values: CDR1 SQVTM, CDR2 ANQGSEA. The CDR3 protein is CSVAYNSNQPQHF.

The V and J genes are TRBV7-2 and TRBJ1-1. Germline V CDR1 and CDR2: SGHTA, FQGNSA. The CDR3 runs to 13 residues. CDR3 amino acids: CASSFTSQAEAFF.

CDR3 residues: CASSEGLGNGELFF. The V call is TRBV2, the J call TRBJ2-2. The germline V gene has CDR1 SNHLY and CDR2 FYNNEI. The CDR3 contains 14 residues.

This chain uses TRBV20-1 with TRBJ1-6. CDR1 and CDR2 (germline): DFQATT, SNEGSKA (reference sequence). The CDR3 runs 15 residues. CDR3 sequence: CSAGSGGAFYSPLHF.

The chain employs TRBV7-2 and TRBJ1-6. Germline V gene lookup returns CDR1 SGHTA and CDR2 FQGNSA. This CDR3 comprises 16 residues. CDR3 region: CASSGRQSSYNSPLHF.

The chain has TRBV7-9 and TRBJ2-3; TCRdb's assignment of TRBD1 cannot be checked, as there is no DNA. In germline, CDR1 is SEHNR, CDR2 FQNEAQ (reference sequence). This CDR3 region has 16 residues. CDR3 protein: CASSFPRTLSTDTQYF.

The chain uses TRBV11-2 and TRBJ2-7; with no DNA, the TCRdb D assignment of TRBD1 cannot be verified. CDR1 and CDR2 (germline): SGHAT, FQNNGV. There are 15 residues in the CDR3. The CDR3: CASSGRGQGAYEQYF.

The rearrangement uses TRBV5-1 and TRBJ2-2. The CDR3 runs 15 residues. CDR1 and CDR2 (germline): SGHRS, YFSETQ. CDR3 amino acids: CASSLDGANTGELFF.

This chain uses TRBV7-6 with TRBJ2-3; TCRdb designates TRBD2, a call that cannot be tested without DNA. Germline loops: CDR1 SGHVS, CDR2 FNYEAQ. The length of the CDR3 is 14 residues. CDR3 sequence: CASSATRVADTQYF.

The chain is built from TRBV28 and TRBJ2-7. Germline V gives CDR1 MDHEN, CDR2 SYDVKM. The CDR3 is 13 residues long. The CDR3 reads CASSFVSPYEQYF.

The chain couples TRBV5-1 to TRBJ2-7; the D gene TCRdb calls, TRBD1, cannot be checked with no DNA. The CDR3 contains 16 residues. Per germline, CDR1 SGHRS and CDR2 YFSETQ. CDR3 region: CASSLGSGDGSYEQYF.

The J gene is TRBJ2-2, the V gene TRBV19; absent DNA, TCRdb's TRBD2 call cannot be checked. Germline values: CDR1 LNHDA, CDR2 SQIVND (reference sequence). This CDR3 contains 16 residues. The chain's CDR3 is CASIPSGRARTGELFF.

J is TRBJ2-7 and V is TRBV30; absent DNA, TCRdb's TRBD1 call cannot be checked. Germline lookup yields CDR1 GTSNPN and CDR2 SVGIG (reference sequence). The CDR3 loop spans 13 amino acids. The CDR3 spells CAWSVQGAYEQYF.